A single TCR beta chain is shown here with its context. The antigen remains undetermined. Nashville, Tennessee was home to all donors, who were Caucasian adults. The CDR3 sequence is 14 residues long. These data are taken from a study of shared clonotypes between healthy human individuals. Turning to the study itself: The study used three CD4 naive, three CD4 memory, two CD8 naive and one CD8 memory plate per donor.

Sequenced by immunoSEQ multiplex PCR; TCRdb stores in-frame clones only, minus some. The profile shows millions of clones, 85% to 95% of them singletons. Whole-study results and caveats: The sharing of 4.5% to 6.5% of naive CD4 clonotypes was seen across a handful of donors. Naive subsets generally exceeded memory subsets in estimated richness.

The rearrangement joins TRBV21-1 to TRBJ2-7; the D call in the table, TRBD1, was not verified against the DNA. TRBV21-1 is a known pseudogene. The clonotype originates from a man younger than 35 in good health. Sequenced: naive CD4+ T cells sorted from blood. Specified subset: CD45RA+ positively selected. The CDR3 nucleotides read TGTGCCAGCAGCATTCCGGGACAGGGGATCGAGCAGTACTTC. Its protein product is CASSIPGQGIEQYF.